Shown below are 28 T cell receptor beta chains from a single sample sequenced in a study of blood T cell repertoires in COVID-19. Profiled with immunoSEQ multiplex PCR; TCRdb holds only in-frame clones, not every one. The repertoire includes 51,000 or so clones, 81% of them detected once, and under 30% sits in the top ten. What was sequenced was peripheral blood. The receptors shown here come from a woman aged 80 or over with COVID-19, enrolled during active disease.

The J gene is TRBJ1-2, the V gene TRBV30; TRBD1 matches 8 bases. This CDR3 has 12 amino acids. Germline assignment: CDR1 GTSNPN and CDR2 SVGIG (reference sequence). V lost 3 bases and J lost 4; bases outside the gene matches: 1. CDR3 residues: CAWRQGGYGYTF. The CDR3 DNA reads as TGTGCCTGGAGACAGGGGGGCTATGGCTACACCTTC.

CDR3 sequence: CASSLGGSYEQYF. The CDR3 DNA is TGTGCCAGCAGTTTGGGAGGCTCCTACGAGCAGTACTTC. The chain has TRBV27 and TRBJ2-7; tentatively, D is TRBD2 (6 bases). Germline V CDR1 and CDR2: MNHEY, SMNVEV (reference sequence). The V gene lost 3 bases and the J gene lost 0 bases, with 6 bases spanning the gap. The CDR3 runs 13 residues.

The sample holds a few counts of this clone. The CDR3 reads CASTRDRGYQPQHF. The CDR3 coding sequence is TGTGCCAGTACCCGGGACAGGGGCTATCAGCCCCAGCATTTT. The chain couples TRBV19 to TRBJ1-5, with 10 bases matching TRBD1. Trimming removed 7 bases from V and 5 bases from J; junction bases left unmatched: 5. Germline V CDR1 and CDR2: LNHDA, SQIVND (reference sequence). The CDR3 extends over 14 amino acids.

This clone was counted between two and nine times. The chain uses TRBV15 and TRBJ2-3, with a tentative D call TRBD2 (5 bases). The germline V gene has CDR1 LNHNV and CDR2 YYDKDF (reference sequence). Trimming left V 8 bases short and J 2 bases short, with 17 bases between. CDR3 length equals 15 residues. CDR3 sequence: CATRFSWGDTDTQYF. The DNA of the CDR3 is TGTGCCACCCGCTTTTCGTGGGGAGACACAGATACGCAGTATTTT.

V usage is TRBV18 and J usage is TRBJ2-4; D is perhaps TRBD2 (6 bases). Trimming took 1 base from V and 6 from J, leaving 10 bases between them. Germline loops: CDR1 KGHSH, CDR2 LQKENI. The CDR3 covers 14 residues. CDR3 bases: TGTGCCAGCTCACCACTTGAGGGAGGAAACATTCAGTACTTC. It yields the protein CASSPLEGGNIQYF.

The V call is TRBV3-1 (or the pseudogene TRBV3-2), the J call TRBJ2-7, with 10 bases identical to TRBD2. The CDR3 loop spans 15 amino acids. Looked up from germline, CDR1 is LGHDT and CDR2 is YNNKEL (reference sequence). The J segment lost 3 bases and the V segment lost 1 base, leaving 3 bases of the junction unmatched. The CDR3 nucleotides are TGTGCCAGCAGCCAAGTCCGACTAGCGGGCTACGAGCAGTACTTC. As protein: CASSQVRLAGYEQYF.

This clone was seen once. The V gene is TRBV28, the J gene TRBJ2-7; TRBD1 aligns across 10 bases. The CDR3 extends over 15 amino acids. The V segment lost 5 bases and the J segment 3 bases; nucleotides outside the gene matches: 7. CDR1 MDHEN and CDR2 SYDVKM come from the germline V gene. The chain's CDR3 is CASSIRGTGDYEQYF. CDR3 in DNA: TGTGCCAGCAGTATTCGGGGGACAGGGGACTACGAGCAGTACTTC.

The J gene is TRBJ1-5, the V gene TRBV5-3; no firm D call. TRBV5-3 is noted as an ORF with a role that remains uncertain. The CDR3 is 11 amino acids. V shed 8 bases and J shed 6 bases, with 9 bases lying between them. As DNA, the CDR3 is TGTGCCAGCCAGTGGAGTCAGCCCCAGCATTTT. This gives the protein CASQWSQPQHF.

V usage is TRBV7-3 and J usage is TRBJ2-1; 10 nucleotides line up with TRBD2. This CDR3 is built from 16 residues. V lost 4 bases and J lost 3; bases outside the gene matches: 6. Germline V gene lookup returns CDR1 SGHTA and CDR2 FQGTGA. CDR3 sequence (DNA): TGTGCCAGCAGCTCCTTAGCGGGAGGCTTCTACAATGAGCAGTTCTTC. As protein: CASSSLAGGFYNEQFF.

The rearrangement uses TRBV7-6 and TRBJ1-3; 10 bases map to TRBD1. The germline V gene has CDR1 SGHVS and CDR2 FNYEAQ. The CDR3 is made up of 16 amino acids. V lost 5 bases to trimming and J lost 0 bases; unmatched junction nucleotides: 4. The CDR3 DNA reads as TGTGCCAGCAGCCCCAGACAGGGGGCCTCTGGAAACACCATATATTTT. Translation: CASSPRQGASGNTIYF.

The J gene is TRBJ1-2, the V gene TRBV5-3; 11 bases align to TRBD1. TRBV5-3 is flagged as an ORF with uncertain function. The CDR3 covers 13 residues. After removal of 5 bases from V and 8 bases from J, the junction contained 5 bases not matched to a gene. The CDR3 sequence: CARSRDRGKGYTF. In DNA form, the CDR3 reads TGTGCCAGAAGTCGGGACAGGGGGAAAGGCTACACCTTC.

J is TRBJ2-1 and V is TRBV6-1; 7 bases fit TRBD2. The trim removed 3 bases at V and 3 bases at J, leaving 2 bases unmatched. Germline lookup yields CDR1 MNHNS and CDR2 SASEGT. CDR3 length: 14 residues. CDR3: CASSDREGYNEQFF. The CDR3 DNA sequence: TGTGCCAGCAGTGACAGGGAGGGCTACAATGAGCAGTTCTTC.

The chain combines TRBV21-1 with TRBJ2-3; the table's D gene call, TRBD2, was not cross checked with the DNA. TRBV21-1 is marked as a pseudogene. This CDR3 comprises 23 residues. Written as DNA, the CDR3 is TGTGCCAGCAGCAAACGGCAGGGCGGCGAAGGAATAGCGGGAGGGCAGCGCACAGATACGCAGTATTTT. This sequence encodes CASSKRQGGEGIAGGQRTDTQYF.

The V gene is TRBV5-1, the J gene TRBJ2-2, with 7 bases identical to TRBD1. CDR3 length equals 15 residues. J was trimmed by 3 bases and V by 4 bases; bases with no gene match: 6. CDR1 is SGHRS and CDR2 is YFSETQ in the germline V gene. This chain's CDR3 is CASSPQGVDTGELFF. As DNA, the CDR3 is TGCGCCAGCAGCCCCCAGGGGGTAGACACCGGGGAGCTGTTTTTT.

J is TRBJ1-1 and V is TRBV11-2; D might be TRBD1 (5 bases). V lost 1 base to trimming and J lost 1 base, with 7 bases between them. Germline V gene lookup returns CDR1 SGHAT and CDR2 FQNNGV. The CDR3 length is 14 residues. In DNA form, the CDR3 reads TGTGCCAGCAGCTTAGGACAGAGGAACACTGAAGCTTTCTTT. This sequence encodes CASSLGQRNTEAFF.

The rearrangement joins TRBV7-2 to TRBJ2-7; TRBD2 matches at 7 bases. Per the germline V gene, CDR1 is SGHTA and CDR2 is FQGNSA. This CDR3 region has 19 residues. After removal of 3 bases from V and 0 bases from J, the junction contained 17 bases not matched to a gene. CDR3 region: CASSFREAGLRISSYEQYF. The CDR3 bases are TGTGCCAGCAGCTTCAGGGAAGCGGGACTCAGAATATCCTCCTACGAGCAGTACTTC.

J is TRBJ1-1 and V is TRBV7-8; 7 bases match TRBD1. Germline lookup yields CDR1 SGHVS and CDR2 FQNEAQ. The J segment lost 1 base and the V segment lost 5 bases, leaving 1 base of the junction unmatched. The length of the CDR3 is 13 residues. The CDR3 DNA reads as TGTGCCAGCAGCCGACAGGGGAACACTGAAGCTTTCTTT. This sequence encodes CASSRQGNTEAFF.

The chain carries TRBV5-5 and TRBJ2-1, with TRBD2 matching over 15 bases. Trimming cost V 3 bases and J 5 bases; bases outside gene matches: 6. The CDR3 totals 17 residues. Germline loops: CDR1 SGHKS, CDR2 YYEKEE (reference sequence). CDR3 bases: TGTGCCAGCAGCTCCGGGACTAGCGGGAGGCCGAACAATGAGCAGTTCTTC. Translating gives CASSSGTSGRPNNEQFF.

This clone showed up just once. This rearrangement joins TRBV5-1 to TRBJ2-1; TRBD2 aligns across 10 bases. The CDR3 has 16 amino acids. The V segment lost 0 bases and the J segment 3 bases; nucleotides outside the gene matches: 3. Germline V gives CDR1 SGHRS, CDR2 YFSETQ. CDR3 protein: CASSLDTSGNYNEQFF. The CDR3 region has the DNA TGCGCCAGCAGCTTGGATACTAGCGGGAACTACAATGAGCAGTTCTTC.

The chain couples TRBV5-1 to TRBJ2-5; D is unclear. Trimming took off 5 bases at V and 1 base at J, with 15 bases between the two ends. The CDR3 is 15 residues long. Per the germline V gene, CDR1 is SGHRS and CDR2 is YFSETQ. As DNA, the CDR3 is TGCGCCAGCAGTTCGCACCTATCGGGCCAAGAGACCCAGTACTTC. This gives the protein CASSSHLSGQETQYF.

The V gene is TRBV15, the J gene TRBJ2-7; perhaps TRBD2 as D (6 bases). Germline loops: CDR1 LNHNV, CDR2 YYDKDF (reference sequence). CDR3 length equals 15 residues. V lost 4 bases to trimming and J lost 2 bases, with 15 bases between them. The CDR3 loop is CATSKPGLGAYEQYF. CDR3 nucleotide sequence: TGTGCCACCAGCAAACCGGGACTTGGGGCCTACGAGCAGTACTTC. Supplemented by reference TRBV15 and TRBJ2-7, the full variable domain reads DAMVIQNPRYQVTQFGKPVTLSCSQTLNHNVMYWYQQKSSQAPKLLFHYYDKDFNNEADTPDNFQSRRPNTSFCFLDIRSPGLGDTAMYLCATSKPGLGAYEQYFGPGTRLTVT.

This clone appeared once. The chain carries TRBV7-9 and TRBJ2-1; 7 nucleotides align to TRBD2. Trimming removed 7 bases from V and 11 bases from J; junction bases left unmatched: 11. Germline assignment: CDR1 SEHNR and CDR2 FQNEAQ (reference sequence). The CDR3 contains 13 residues. DNA for the CDR3: TGTGCCAGCACAAGCGGGACTGTGGAAAAGCAGTTCTTC. This codes for CASTSGTVEKQFF.

The rearrangement joins TRBV5-1 to TRBJ1-1; maybe TRBD1 (5 bases). The CDR3 has 13 residues. Germline CDR1 is SGHRS and CDR2 is YFSETQ. The ends were cut back, 6 bases at V and 1 base at J, with 10 bases in the middle. This CDR3 reads CASTDRANTEAFF. As DNA, the CDR3 is TGCGCCAGCACCGACAGAGCGAACACTGAAGCTTTCTTT.

The V and J genes are TRBV29-1 and TRBJ2-7, with D possibly TRBD1 on 6 matching bases. Trimming pared 4 bases from V and 2 bases from J, leaving 12 bases between. The germline gives CDR1 SQVTM, CDR2 ANQGSEA. The CDR3 extends over 13 amino acids. CDR3 bases: TGCAGCGTTGTAAGGCAGGGGACCTACGAGCAGTACTTC. Protein: CSVVRQGTYEQYF.

J is TRBJ2-5 and V is TRBV10-3, with D perhaps TRBD2 (5 bases). CDR3 size: 13 residues. V lost 10 bases and J 4 bases, leaving 16 bases between the germline ends. CDR1 and CDR2 from the germline V gene are ENHRY and SYGVKD. The CDR3 protein is CATEVRSGETQYF. In nucleotides, the CDR3 is TGTGCCACCGAGGTGAGGAGCGGAGAGACCCAGTACTTC.

This sequence joins TRBV14 and TRBJ1-2, with 9 bases fitting TRBD1. V shed 2 bases, J shed 0 bases, and the junction held 7 bases outside the gene matches. This CDR3 has 17 residues. Germline V gene sequence: CDR1 SGHDN, CDR2 FVKESK. The CDR3 is CASSQILGTGTNYGYTF. The CDR3 nucleotides are TGTGCCAGCAGCCAAATCCTTGGGACAGGGACTAACTATGGCTACACCTTC.

The CDR3 is CATSRGSGSTDTQYF. In DNA form, the CDR3 reads TGTGCCACCAGCAGAGGAAGCGGGAGCACAGATACGCAGTATTTT. V usage is TRBV15 and J usage is TRBJ2-3; weak D call: TRBD2 (6 bases). The CDR3 covers 15 residues. The ends were cut back, 1 base at V and 0 bases at J, with 8 bases in the middle. Germline CDR1 is LNHNV and CDR2 is YYDKDF (reference sequence).

This rearrangement joins TRBV19 to TRBJ2-1, with D possibly being TRBD2 (6 bases). Trimming pared 6 bases from V and 1 base from J, leaving 16 bases between. CDR1 and CDR2 (germline): LNHDA, SQIVND (reference sequence). This CDR3 region has 16 residues. The CDR3 loop is CASRMGGLQSYNEQFF. The CDR3 DNA reads as TGTGCCAGTAGAATGGGGGGTCTACAATCCTACAATGAGCAGTTCTTC.